A single T cell receptor (beta chain) is shown here with its context. Its cognate antigen is unknown. A multiplex PCR was run with 60 Vbeta primers and 13 Jbeta primers. Measured with immunoSEQ multiplex PCR; TCRdb has only the in-frame clones, and not every one. In all, the sample yields 130,000 to 150,000 clones. This specimen belongs to a study of cytomegalovirus exposure and HLA in healthy donors. V was clipped by 3 bases and J by 4 bases; unmatched bases: 2. Per germline, CDR1 SGHVS and CDR2 FQNEAQ. The CDR3 has 15 amino acids. General study points: Further analysis was carried out later, and it showed several of the most significant clusters appearing linked to common viral pathogens. In a later analysis, the majority of CMV-associated beta chains seemingly showed HLA restriction. Overall, around 150 TCR beta chains were annotated as cytomegalovirus-associated. Previously analyzed data showed that most TCR beta V segments were productive at a frequency of about 87% or about 30%.

The sequence was obtained from a middle-aged man in good health and CMV-seronegative. The sample was PBMCs. V and J are TRBV7-8 and TRBJ2-1, with 11 bases matching TRBD2. The DNA for the CDR3 is TGTGCCAGCAGCTTGAGGACTAGCGGGTACAATGAGCAGTTCTTC. Its translation: CASSLRTSGYNEQFF.